The next 16 T cell receptor beta chains were all read from a single sample in a study of control samples from healthy donors and cancer patients. Here immunoSEQ multiplex PCR was the method, and the copy in TCRdb shows in-frame clones only, minus some. This sample yields roughly 86,000 clones, of which 75% to 95% are seen a single time; around 3.8% belongs to the top ten. The sequencing sample was made of blood. These receptors were obtained from a woman aged 18-29 years in good health.

The chain employs TRBV18 and TRBJ2-3, with D maybe TRBD2 (5 bases). Germline V gene data show CDR1 as KGHSH and CDR2 as LQKENI. This CDR3 has 15 residues. V lost 5 bases, J lost 2 bases, and 14 bases lay in between. The CDR3 DNA reads as TGTGCCAGCTCATCGAGGGAGCGCTACACAGATACGCAGTATTTT. Translated, it gives CASSSRERYTDTQYF.

This chain uses TRBV6-2 or TRBV6-3 with TRBJ1-2, with 8 bases fitting TRBD1. Germline V gives CDR1 MNHEY, CDR2 SVGEGT. The junction had 10 bases not matched to a gene; V was cut back by 2 bases and J by 8 bases. CDR3 length: 15 amino acids. In DNA form, the CDR3 reads TGTGCCAGCAGTTACACCCCGGACAGGGCTAGCGGCTACACCTTC. It yields the protein CASSYTPDRASGYTF.

This clone was seen a handful of times. V gene TRBV19 combines with J gene TRBJ2-7, with TRBD1 matching over 11 bases. Germline V gene sequence: CDR1 LNHDA, CDR2 SQIVND (reference sequence). The CDR3 runs to 16 residues. V dropped 6 bases and J dropped 3; count of bases not matched to a gene: 10. Written as DNA, the CDR3 is TGTGCCAGTAGACGCCAGACCGGGACAGGGGGCTACGAGCAGTACTTC. It is translated as CASRRQTGTGGYEQYF.

This chain uses TRBV10-2 with TRBJ2-5; D gene unclear. Deletions cut 5 bases from V and 0 bases from J, with 13 bases between. The germline V gene encodes CDR1 WSHSY and CDR2 SAAADI. This CDR3 spans 15 amino acids. DNA for the CDR3: TGCGCCAGCAGTCACACTCAGGTCAACCAAGAGACCCAGTACTTC. This gives the protein CASSHTQVNQETQYF.

The chain carries TRBV18 and TRBJ2-2; perhaps D is TRBD1 or TRBD2 (6 bases each). CDR3 length: 15 amino acids. The V end was cut by 2 bases, the J end by 2 bases, with 9 bases between. CDR1 is KGHSH and CDR2 is LQKENI in the germline V gene. The CDR3 loop reads CASSPWGANTGELFF. Written as DNA, the CDR3 is TGTGCCAGCTCACCATGGGGGGCCAACACCGGGGAGCTGTTTTTT.

J is TRBJ2-5 and V is TRBV4-1; D might be TRBD1 (6 bases). Looked up from germline, CDR1 is MGHRA and CDR2 is YSYEKL. V was trimmed by 1 base and J by 3 bases, leaving 12 bases between them. There are 15 residues in the CDR3. The CDR3 coding sequence is TGCGCCAGCAGCCAAGGGTGGGGGCGAGAAGAGACCCAGTACTTC. This sequence encodes CASSQGWGREETQYF.

This CDR3 is CASSQSDHRFF. CDR3 sequence (DNA): TGCGCCAGCAGTCAGTCGGATCATAGATTCTTC. The chain uses TRBV5-1 and TRBJ2-1; D not certain. V gave up 5 bases and J gave up 16 bases, with 16 bases separating them. The CDR3 length is 11 residues. CDR1 and CDR2 (germline): SGHRS, YFSETQ.

This rearrangement joins TRBV10-1 to TRBJ2-1; 8 bases line up with TRBD1. The CDR3 has 15 residues. V lost 3 bases and J lost 5; bases outside the gene matches: 6. CDR1 and CDR2 from the germline V gene are WNHNN and SYGVQD (reference sequence). The CDR3 here is CASSEPGQDHNEQFF. The CDR3 DNA is TGCGCCAGCAGTGAACCGGGACAGGATCACAATGAGCAGTTCTTC.

The chain couples TRBV9 to TRBJ2-2; TRBD1 might be the D (6 bases). V dropped 0 bases and J dropped 6 bases, with 6 bases sitting between them. Germline values: CDR1 SGDLS, CDR2 YYNGEE. The CDR3 is made up of 13 amino acids. CDR3 DNA: TGTGCCAGCAGCGTAGAGGGGGCCGGGGAGCTGTTTTTT. This translates into CASSVEGAGELFF.

The chain uses TRBV7-3 and TRBJ1-1; TRBD1 aligns across 7 bases. J was trimmed by 0 bases and V by 5 bases; bases with no gene match: 6. CDR3 length equals 15 residues. Germline loops: CDR1 SGHTA, CDR2 FQGTGA. The CDR3 DNA reads TGTGCCAGCAGCCTACGGGACAGTCTGAACACTGAAGCTTTCTTT. Protein product: CASSLRDSLNTEAFF.

The chain joins TRBV18 to TRBJ1-5; D gene ambiguous. The CDR3 runs 14 residues. V was trimmed by 5 bases and J by 0 bases, leaving 8 bases between them. CDR1 and CDR2 (germline): KGHSH, LQKENI. The CDR3 loop reads CASSSPNSNQPQHF. The CDR3, as DNA: TGTGCCAGCTCATCGCCAAATAGCAATCAGCCCCAGCATTTT.

There are a few counts of this clone. The chain combines TRBV11-3 with TRBJ2-7; D tentatively reads TRBD1 or TRBD2 (5 bases each). Germline V gene sequence: CDR1 SGHNT, CDR2 YENEEA. Trimming took off 0 bases at V and 4 bases at J, with 19 bases between the two ends. The CDR3 has 17 amino acids. In nucleotides, the CDR3 is TGTGCCAGCAGCTTAGACAGGGACGGCCCGCTCCATTACGAGCAGTACTTC. Residues: CASSLDRDGPLHYEQYF.

V is TRBV7-8 and J is TRBJ2-5, with D possibly being TRBD1 (5 bases). The CDR3 length is 11 residues. The germline V gene has CDR1 SGHVS and CDR2 FQNEAQ. The germline V and J ends were trimmed by 5 bases and 5 bases, with 6 bases remaining between them. CDR3 amino acids: CASSKGETQYF. The CDR3 coding sequence is TGTGCCAGCAGCAAGGGGGAGACCCAGTACTTC. The full variable domain, rest sourced from reference TRBV7-8 and TRBJ2-5, is GAGVSQSPRYKVAKRGQDVALRCDPISGHVSLFWYQQALGQGPEFLTYFQNEAQLDKSGLPSDRFFAERPEGSVSTLKIQRTQQEDSAVYLCASSKGETQYFGPGTRLLVL.

This clone occurred a few times. The rearrangement uses TRBV7-3 and TRBJ2-7, with TRBD2 matching 13 bases. The trim removed 4 bases at V and 7 bases at J, leaving 4 bases unmatched. The CDR3 runs to 14 residues. Germline CDR1 SGHTA, CDR2 FQGTGA. The CDR3 sequence is CASSSGTSGAEQYF. CDR3 bases: TGTGCCAGCAGCTCGGGGACTAGCGGGGCTGAGCAGTACTTC.

This rearrangement joins TRBV6-6 to TRBJ1-2; 8 bases map to TRBD1. This CDR3 is built from 14 residues. Trimming removed 2 bases from V and 5 bases from J; junction bases left unmatched: 4. Germline loops: CDR1 MNHNY, CDR2 SVGAGI (reference sequence). In nucleotides, the CDR3 is TGTGCCAGCAGTTACGCCAGGGGGCATTATGGCTACACCTTC. This translates into CASSYARGHYGYTF.

The V and J genes are TRBV5-1 and TRBJ2-5, with 13 bases aligning to TRBD2. CDR3 size: 16 residues. The germline gives CDR1 SGHRS, CDR2 YFSETQ. Trimming took 4 bases from V and 3 from J; bases not matched to a gene: 6. The CDR3: CASSAGLAGSEETQYF. Here the CDR3 DNA reads TGCGCCAGCAGCGCGGGACTAGCGGGGAGCGAAGAGACCCAGTACTTC.